A selection of T cell receptor beta chains follows, all from one sample in a study of cytomegalovirus exposure and HLA in healthy donors. Profiled with immunoSEQ multiplex PCR; TCRdb holds only in-frame clones, not every one. The sample contains 36,000 or so clones, 75% to 85% of which appear only once. Sequenced input: PBMCs. Receptor source: a woman aged 18-35 years in good health and CMV-seronegative. Each CDR3 is given with its conserved first and last residue. The D gene is left open where the match is weak. Only some rows state a clone size, as once, few, many or a class for expanded clones.

TRBV7-9,TRBJ1-4,.,.,CASSLAGIGGEKLFF,TGTGCCAGCAGCTTAGCAGGTATTGGCGGCGAAAAACTGTTTTTT
TRBV6-1,TRBJ2-6,.,.,CASSAMTATVSGANVLTF,TGTGCCAGCAGTGCTATGACAGCCACCGTCTCTGGGGCCAACGTCCTGACTTTC
TRBV11-2,TRBJ2-7,TRBD1,.,CASSSAGTGAYEQYF,TGTGCCAGCAGCTCGGCTGGGACAGGGGCCTACGAGCAGTACTTC
TRBV6-5,TRBJ2-7,TRBD1,.,CASSYSVTGASYEQYF,TGTGCCAGCAGTTACTCAGTGACAGGGGCCTCCTACGAGCAGTACTTC
TRBV30,TRBJ1-4,.,.,CAWSVGDWTEKLFF,TGTGCCTGGAGTGTAGGGGACTGGACTGAAAAACTGTTTTTT
TRBV30,TRBJ2-1,.,.,CAWSVLRNEQFF,TGTGCCTGGAGTGTACTAAGGAATGAGCAGTTCTTC
TRBV19,TRBJ1-1,.,once,CASSIRQAAGGTEAFF,TGTGCCAGTAGTATTCGACAGGCCGCGGGGGGCACTGAAGCTTTCTTT
TRBV6-4,TRBJ1-1,.,.,CASRRTGVGGNTEAFF,TGTGCCAGCAGACGGACCGGGGTAGGAGGGAACACTGAAGCTTTCTTT
TRBV10-3,TRBJ2-2,TRBD1,.,CAITDRDNTGELFF,TGTGCCATCACGGACAGGGATAACACCGGGGAGCTGTTTTTT
TRBV28,TRBJ2-7,.,.,CASSPGNLYEQYF,TGTGCCAGCAGCCCGGGGAACCTCTACGAGCAGTACTTC
TRBV5-4,TRBJ2-1,TRBD2,.,CASSARGGSYNEQFF,TGTGCCAGCAGCGCGCGGGGGGGCTCCTACAATGAGCAGTTCTTC
TRBV28,TRBJ1-2,TRBD1,.,CASSSRGTGRGYTF,TGTGCCAGCAGTTCGAGGGGGACAGGGCGCGGCTACACCTTC
TRBV5-1,TRBJ2-1,.,.,CASSPPEGKGEQFF,TGCGCCAGCAGCCCGCCGGAGGGTAAGGGTGAGCAGTTCTTC
TRBV29-1,TRBJ2-7,.,once,CSVEIPGKTYEQYF,TGCAGCGTTGAAATTCCGGGGAAGACCTACGAGCAGTACTTC
TRBV7-9,TRBJ2-1,.,.,CASSSGLYNEQFF,TGTGCCAGCAGCTCGGGACTTTACAATGAGCAGTTCTTC
TRBV25-1,TRBJ1-3,TRBD1,once,CASSEGTGGGNTIYF,TGTGCCAGCAGTGAAGGGACAGGGGGCGGAAACACCATATATTTT
TRBV6-4,TRBJ2-1,TRBD2,once,CASSPTGTSGGNEQFF,TGTGCCAGCAGTCCTACCGGGACTAGCGGGGGCAATGAGCAGTTCTTC
TRBV28,TRBJ1-5,.,once,CASRSTGKPQHF,TGTGCCAGCAGATCAACAGGAAAGCCCCAGCATTTT
TRBV6-4,TRBJ1-5,.,once,CASRARGFRGGENRPVSQHF,TGTGCCAGCAGGGCTCGGGGATTTCGCGGAGGGGAAAATCGGCCCGTGTCCCAGCATTTT
TRBV9,TRBJ2-3,TRBD2,once,CASSASGTSGLDTQYF,TGTGCCAGCAGCGCTAGTGGGACTAGCGGGTTAGATACGCAGTATTTT
TRBV2,TRBJ2-5,.,.,CASSYPGGLKTQYF,TGTGCCAGCAGTTATCCGGGGGGCCTTAAGACCCAGTACTTC
TRBV19,TRBJ2-7,.,few,CASSPRGTSYEQYF,TGTGCCAGTAGTCCCCGGGGGACGTCCTACGAGCAGTACTTC
TRBV19,TRBJ1-5,TRBD1,.,CASSLTGDRQPQHF,TGTGCCAGTAGTTTGACAGGGGATCGACAGCCCCAGCATTTT
TRBV7-9,TRBJ2-7,.,.,CASSIAYEQYF,TGTGCCAGCAGTATCGCCTACGAGCAGTACTTC
TRBV25-1,TRBJ1-1,.,.,CASSEGGEAFF,TGTGCCAGCAGTGAAGGGGGGGAAGCTTTCTTT
TRBV27,TRBJ1-2,TRBD1,.,CASSLSTGGGYPF,TGTGCCAGCAGTTTATCAACAGGGGGCGGCTACCCCTTC
TRBV29-1,TRBJ2-5,.,.,CSAGGEETQYF,TGCAGCGCCGGGGGTGAAGAGACCCAGTACTTC
TRBV30,TRBJ2-2,TRBD1,.,CAWSRGQGYTGELFF,TGTGCCTGGAGTCGGGGACAGGGCTACACCGGGGAGCTGTTTTTT
TRBV27,TRBJ1-1,.,few,CASRPGVPTEAFF,TGTGCCAGCAGGCCAGGGGTCCCCACTGAAGCTTTCTTT
TRBV4-1,TRBJ1-1,.,.,CASSQGGELNTEAFF,TGCGCCAGCAGCCAGGGGGGGGAGTTGAACACTGAAGCTTTCTTT
TRBV7-9,TRBJ1-1,.,.,CASEQLMNTEAFF,TGTGCCAGTGAACAGTTGATGAACACTGAAGCTTTCTTT
TRBV11-2,TRBJ2-7,.,.,CASSFDWYEQYF,TGTGCCAGCAGCTTTGACTGGTACGAGCAGTACTTC
TRBV6-6,TRBJ2-3,.,.,CASDRGSTDTQYF,TGTGCCAGCGATCGCGGGAGCACAGATACGCAGTATTTT
TRBV7-9,TRBJ1-2,.,.,CASSLTGGYTF,TGTGCCAGCAGCTTAACCGGTGGCTACACCTTC
TRBV25-1,TRBJ2-7,.,.,CASSERGHLGSGEQYF,TGTGCCAGCAGTGAACGGGGACACCTGGGGTCGGGCGAGCAGTACTTC
TRBV7-2,TRBJ2-1,.,.,CASTQWAGAGAEQFF,TGTGCCAGCACCCAATGGGCAGGGGCCGGCGCAGAGCAGTTCTTC
TRBV18,TRBJ1-3,.,.,CASSPQGPGNTIYF,TGTGCCAGCTCACCTCAGGGCCCTGGAAACACCATATATTTT
TRBV5-1,TRBJ1-2,TRBD1,.,CASRDTGGGYTF,TGCGCCAGCAGAGACACAGGGGGAGGCTACACCTTC
TRBV25-1,TRBJ2-7,.,.,CASSDSGTGASGGYEQYF,TGTGCCAGCAGTGACTCCGGGACAGGGGCTAGCGGGGGCTACGAGCAGTACTTC
TRBV9,TRBJ2-7,TRBD1,.,CASSVADRLHEQYF,TGTGCCAGCAGCGTAGCGGACAGGCTTCACGAGCAGTACTTC
TRBV15,TRBJ1-1,.,.,CATRVGADTEAFF,TGTGCCACCAGGGTAGGGGCGGACACTGAAGCTTTCTTT
TRBV10-3,TRBJ1-2,.,.,CAISESREDALGYTF,TGTGCCATCAGTGAGTCCCGGGAGGACGCATTGGGCTACACCTTC
TRBV29-1,TRBJ2-1,TRBD1,.,CSVDRGRLNEQFF,TGCAGCGTTGACAGGGGGCGCTTAAATGAGCAGTTCTTC
TRBV9,TRBJ2-1,.,.,CASSPGGGQFF,TGTGCCAGCAGCCCCGGTGGTGGGCAGTTCTTC
TRBV28,TRBJ2-1,.,.,CASTTSGGSSYNEQFF,TGTGCCAGCACCACCTCCGGGGGAAGCTCCTACAATGAGCAGTTCTTC
TRBV4-1,TRBJ1-5,TRBD1,.,CASSQATGNYQPQHF,TGCGCCAGCAGCCAAGCGACAGGGAATTATCAGCCCCAGCATTTT
TRBV7-6,TRBJ2-2,TRBD2,.,CASSLERRLAGGYTGELFF,TGTGCCAGCAGCTTAGAACGGAGACTAGCGGGAGGGTACACCGGGGAGCTGTTTTTT
TRBV18,TRBJ2-5,.,.,CASSPGSSSFWETQYF,TGTGCCAGCTCACCAGGTTCCTCTAGCTTTTGGGAGACCCAGTACTTC
TRBV5-4,TRBJ1-2,TRBD1,.,CASSLGQGEGYTF,TGTGCCAGCAGCTTGGGACAGGGTGAAGGCTACACCTTC
TRBV11-2,TRBJ1-5,.,.,CASSPSVNQPQHF,TGTGCCAGCAGCCCAAGCGTGAATCAGCCCCAGCATTTT
TRBV7-2,TRBJ1-3,.,few,CASSLEGGVGPTTIYF,TGTGCCAGCAGCTTAGAGGGGGGGGTGGGACCGACGACCATATATTTT
TRBV27,TRBJ1-1,.,.,CASSVSRGSRTEAFF,TGTGCCAGCAGTGTAAGCAGGGGCAGTAGGACTGAAGCTTTCTTT
TRBV5-4,TRBJ1-2,.,.,CASSPGLGGYTF,TGTGCCAGCAGCCCTGGACTCGGGGGCTACACCTTC
TRBV18,TRBJ1-1,.,.,CASFSGSTEAFF,TGTGCCAGCTTTTCGGGAAGCACTGAAGCTTTCTTT
TRBV4-3,TRBJ1-1,.,.,CASSGQLNTEAFF,TGCGCCAGCAGTGGACAGTTGAACACTGAAGCTTTCTTT
TRBV7-9,TRBJ2-5,TRBD1,.,CASSPGQGGETQYF,TGTGCCAGCAGTCCCGGACAGGGAGGAGAGACCCAGTACTTC
TRBV30,TRBJ1-1,TRBD1,.,CAWSHGQVEAFF,TGTGCCTGGAGTCACGGACAGGTTGAAGCTTTCTTT
TRBV5-1,TRBJ2-5,TRBD2,.,CASSWTSGQETQYF,TGCGCCAGCAGTTGGACTAGCGGCCAAGAGACCCAGTACTTC